Listed below are T cell receptor beta chains from one sample, sequenced in a study of shared clonotypes between healthy human individuals. The data were produced by immunoSEQ multiplex PCR, yet TCRdb's version contains in-frame clones alone and is incomplete. The table includes some 2 million clones, roughly 94% detected once. The sequencing input was naive CD4+ T cells sorted from blood. The receptors here all came from a man aged 18 to 30 in good health. The CDR3 runs from the conserved cysteine through the conserved F or W. A D gene is named only where the DNA matches it firmly. Clone size is shown for a subset of rows, as once, few, many or a class of expanded clone.

V gene	D gene	J gene	CDR3 length	clone size	CDR3 DNA	CDR3 protein
TRBV7-2	NA	TRBJ2-5	17	NA	TGTGCCAGCAGCTTTACTGTTGCAGCGGGCCCGACAGAGACCCAGTACTTC	CASSFTVAAGPTETQYF
TRBV10-3	NA	TRBJ2-5	14	NA	TGTGCCATCAGTGAGTCGGGTAGCAAAGAGACCCAGTACTTC	CAISESGSKETQYF
TRBV5-4	NA	TRBJ1-2	14	NA	TGTGCCAGCAGCCAAGGGCAGGAGAACTATGGCTACACCTTC	CASSQGQENYGYTF
TRBV7-2	NA	TRBJ1-1	15	NA	TGTGCCAGCAGCTTAGATGCGGGGATGAACACTGAAGCTTTCTTT	CASSLDAGMNTEAFF
TRBV30	TRBD2	TRBJ2-1	15	NA	TGTGCCTGGAGTGTCGGGAGCGGGATGGGGAATGAGCAGTTCTTC	CAWSVGSGMGNEQFF
TRBV4-3	NA	TRBJ2-5	16	NA	TGCGCCAGCAGCCAAGACCAGGGCTCGTACCAAGAGACCCAGTACTTC	CASSQDQGSYQETQYF
TRBV4-1	TRBD1	TRBJ1-1	14	many	TGCGCCAGCAGCCAGGCAGGGGGTAACACTGAAGCTTTCTTT	CASSQAGGNTEAFF
TRBV9	TRBD1	TRBJ1-2	18	NA	TGTGCCAGCAGCGCCGCATTAGATCCGGGACAGGGGTCGGATGGCTACACCTTC	CASSAALDPGQGSDGYTF
TRBV6-1	NA	TRBJ2-4	12	NA	TGTGCCAGCAGTTCGCAGGGAAACATTCAGTACTTC	CASSSQGNIQYF
TRBV6-6	NA	TRBJ2-5	14	NA	TGTGCCAGCAGTTACGGGCTAGCAAAGGAGACCCAGTACTTC	CASSYGLAKETQYF
TRBV5-5	TRBD1	TRBJ1-5	14	once	TGTGCCAGCAGCTTCGGACAGGGCGGTCAGCCCCAGCATTTT	CASSFGQGGQPQHF
TRBV2	TRBD1	TRBJ1-1	12	NA	TGTGCCAGCAGTCGGGACAGGGCTGAAGCTTTCTTT	CASSRDRAEAFF
TRBV4-1	NA	TRBJ2-5	16	NA	TGCGCCAGCAGCCAAGGAGTTAGCGCCGACAGCGAGACCCAGTACTTC	CASSQGVSADSETQYF
TRBV5-1	TRBD2	TRBJ2-1	16	once	TGCGCCAGCAGAATCAAACTAGCGGGACCCTACAATGAGCAGTTCTTC	CASRIKLAGPYNEQFF
TRBV5-1	NA	TRBJ1-4	15	NA	TGCGCCAGCAGCTGGGCAGGGCGGCCTAATGAAAAACTGTTTTTT	CASSWAGRPNEKLFF
TRBV4-3	TRBD1	TRBJ2-7	16	NA	TGCGCCAGCAGCCCTCACTACGGGACAGGGGTGGGTGAGCAGTACTTC	CASSPHYGTGVGEQYF
TRBV7-2	TRBD2	TRBJ2-7	15	NA	TGTGCCAGCAGCTGGGGGACTAGCGGGGCCTACGAGCAGTACTTC	CASSWGTSGAYEQYF
TRBV6-1	TRBD2	TRBJ2-5	15	NA	TGTGCCAGCAGTGAAGGCGGGGGGGCCATAGGGACCCAGTACTTC	CASSEGGGAIGTQYF
TRBV4-3	NA	TRBJ1-2	12	once	TGCGCCAGCAGCCAAGGGGTTTCGGGCTACACCTTC	CASSQGVSGYTF
TRBV5-1	TRBD1	TRBJ2-2	16	NA	TGCGCCAGCAGCTTGCAGGGGGCAGGTGACACCGGGGAGCTGTTTTTT	CASSLQGAGDTGELFF